This TCR beta chain was sequenced during a study of T-cell memory formation after mild COVID-19. Via MiXCR, TCRdb re-called the 5' RACE reads, giving one row per CDR3 protein. Counted here are 170,000 or so distinct CDR3 sequences, about 21% occurring once; the ten biggest clones make up roughly 23%. This CDR3 is built from 16 residues. Germline-derived CDR1 and CDR2 are LGHDT and YNNKEL (reference sequence). Trimming cost V 2 bases and J 2 bases, with 15 bases left between them. This clonotype was picked up a small number of times. This clonotype originated in an adult woman who had mild COVID-19 (a few samples of this study predate the infection). Cell type and time point are not known. V and J are TRBV3-1 and TRBJ2-5; D is ambiguous. The sequencing sample was made of PBMCs or a T cell subset sorted from them (not recorded which). The CDR3 sequence is CASSQSRLDVQETQYF. Here the CDR3 DNA reads TGTGCCAGCAGCCAATCACGACTGGACGTTCAAGAGACCCAGTACTTC.